This TCR beta chain derives from a study of T cell changes during pregnancy in multiple sclerosis. This CDR3 spans 15 amino acids. V lost 2 bases, J lost 4 bases, and 12 bases lay in between. The germline CDR1 and CDR2 sequences are SGHRS and YFSETQ. Sequencing used immunoSEQ multiplex PCR; TCRdb keeps in-frame clones, though not all of them. This sample carries tens of thousands of clones, 92% of them seen once, and the ten largest clones take around 1.4%. J is TRBJ1-4 and V is TRBV5-1; D is undetermined. The source was peripheral blood, collected before pregnancy. The sequence derives from a female donor with multiple sclerosis, enrolled in a pregnancy study. This CDR3 reads CASSLTSGYNEKLFF. The DNA of the CDR3 is TGCGCCAGCAGCTTAACTTCGGGGTATAATGAAAAACTGTTTTTT.